The clone carrying this T cell receptor beta chain was observed a single time. No antigen is known for it. The data are from a study of beta chain features in type 1 diabetes. Study-level results: VDJ junctions sequenced from type 1 diabetes patients showed fewer insertions and more deletions.

cDNA synthesis used the whole RNA isolate, giving expressed TCRB sequences. The method was immunoSEQ multiplex PCR; TCRdb's version includes in-frame clones alone and lacks a portion of them. The sample lists 240,000 or so clones, approximately 70% occurring once. CDR1 and CDR2 from the germline V gene are MNHNS and SASEGT. The CDR3 length is 18 residues. With 4 bases removed from V and 0 bases from J, the gap between germline ends came to 16 bases. The sample taken for sequencing was naive CD4+ T cells from blood. The source of this sequence is a man in his thirties or forties in good health. V is TRBV6-1 and J is TRBJ2-6; D is possibly TRBD1 (6 bases). CDR3 DNA: TGTGCCAGCAGTGTCTCAGGGACACCAAACTCTGGGGCCAACGTCCTGACTTTC. Encoded protein: CASSVSGTPNSGANVLTF.